The 22 T cell receptor beta chains listed next were all sequenced from one sample in a study of cytomegalovirus exposure and HLA in healthy donors. The protocol was immunoSEQ multiplex PCR, while the TCRdb copy is restricted to in-frame clones and leaves out a portion. The sample lists about 220,000 clones, around 90% seen once, with 2.9% in the top ten. Sequencing input: PBMCs. The receptor source for this set is a woman aged 18-29 years in good health and CMV-seronegative.

This chain connects TRBV2 to TRBJ2-7; D unclear. The CDR3 runs 11 residues. Between the trimmed V and J ends, which lost 6 bases and 7 bases, there was a span of 10 bases. The germline V gene has CDR1 SNHLY and CDR2 FYNNEI. CDR3 coding DNA: TGTGCCAGCAGACTGAGAGGAGAGCAGTACTTC. It specifies CASRLRGEQYF.

The V gene is TRBV28, the J gene TRBJ2-1; D perhaps matches TRBD1 (5 bases). The V gene lost 3 bases and the J gene lost 9 bases, with 15 bases spanning the gap. Germline loops: CDR1 MDHEN, CDR2 SYDVKM. There are 14 residues in the CDR3. CDR3 coding DNA: TGTGCCAGCAGTTTCGGTGACAGCTCGGGTGAGCAGTTCTTC. This gives the protein CASSFGDSSGEQFF.

This chain uses TRBV6-5 with TRBJ1-2; the D gene is possibly TRBD1 (5 bases). The V and J ends lost 6 bases and 4 bases respectively, with 15 bases between them. CDR3 length: 14 residues. Germline V gene lookup returns CDR1 MNHEY and CDR2 SVGAGI. The CDR3 loop is CASRSGTQGYGYTF. DNA of the CDR3: TGTGCCAGCAGAAGCGGGACTCAAGGCTATGGCTACACCTTC.

J is TRBJ1-4 and V is TRBV25-1; 8 positions match TRBD1. Germline V lookup: CDR1 MGHDK, CDR2 SYGVNS. Unmatched junction bases numbered 8, after V lost 1 base and J lost 7 bases. The CDR3 runs to 16 residues. CDR3 in amino acids: CASSESSGGVGEKLFF. The CDR3 DNA is TGTGCCAGCAGTGAATCCTCAGGGGGCGTAGGTGAAAAACTGTTTTTT.

The CDR3 DNA is TGTGCCAGCATGCGCGGCGGAAAGATCAACGAGCAGTACTTC. This encodes CASMRGGKINEQYF. This chain links TRBV6-6 with TRBJ2-7; D gene ambiguous. The CDR3 extends over 14 amino acids. Germline V lookup: CDR1 MNHNY, CDR2 SVGAGI (reference sequence). Trimming cost V 7 bases and J 5 bases, with 18 bases left between them.

The rearrangement links TRBV6-5 to TRBJ1-2; D is possibly TRBD1 (6 bases). The V end lost 0 bases, the J end lost 4 bases, and 9 bases lay between the germline ends. This CDR3 region has 14 residues. The V gene's germline CDR1 is MNHEY and CDR2 SVGAGI. CDR3: CASSYSAGAYGYTF. CDR3 nucleotide sequence: TGTGCCAGCAGTTACTCGGCAGGGGCCTATGGCTACACCTTC.

The genes are TRBV7-8 and TRBJ2-1; D remains unclear. The CDR3 runs to 14 residues. The V gene's germline CDR1 is SGHVS and CDR2 FQNEAQ. Trimming took off 2 bases at V and 4 bases at J, with 9 bases between the two ends. CDR3 residues: CASSLSPSYNEQFF. CDR3 nucleotides: TGTGCCAGCAGCTTAAGTCCGAGTTACAATGAGCAGTTCTTC. Drawing the rest from reference TRBV7-8 and TRBJ2-1, the complete variable domain is GAGVSQSPRYKVAKRGQDVALRCDPISGHVSLFWYQQALGQGPEFLTYFQNEAQLDKSGLPSDRFFAERPEGSVSTLKIQRTQQEDSAVYLCASSLSPSYNEQFFGPGTRLTVL.

This sequence joins TRBV5-6 and TRBJ2-5; TRBD1 agrees at 7 bases. The CDR3 totals 13 residues. The germline V gene encodes CDR1 SGHDT and CDR2 YYEEEE. V lost 5 bases to trimming and J lost 5 bases; unmatched junction nucleotides: 6. The DNA for the CDR3 is TGTGCCAGCAGAACTCAGGGGGTGGAGACCCAGTACTTC. This sequence encodes CASRTQGVETQYF.

This clone was picked up one time. This chain connects TRBV2 to TRBJ2-3; 9 nucleotides match TRBD2. CDR3 size: 14 residues. Germline CDR1 and CDR2: SNHLY and FYNNEI. Trimming cost V 11 bases and J 3 bases; bases outside gene matches: 9. CDR3 in amino acids: CASPTSGPTDTQYF. The CDR3 DNA sequence: TGTGCCTCCCCTACTAGCGGGCCTACAGATACGCAGTATTTT.

The gene calls are TRBV6-4 and TRBJ2-1; 13 bases line up with TRBD2. The CDR3 covers 14 residues. With 4 bases clipped from V and 6 bases from J, the junction kept 0 bases outside the gene matches. Germline CDR1 and CDR2: MRHNA and SNTAGT. The CDR3 nucleotides read TGTGCCAGCAGTGGGACTAGCGGGAGCAATGAGCAGTTCTTC. It yields the protein CASSGTSGSNEQFF.

The chain is built from TRBV11-2 and TRBJ2-3, with D possibly matching TRBD2 (6 bases). CDR3 length: 16 residues. Trimming pared 1 base from V and 8 bases from J, leaving 19 bases between. CDR1 and CDR2 from the germline V gene are SGHAT and FQNNGV. The CDR3 DNA reads as TGTGCCAGCAGCTTAGTGCCCGGGAGAGACGGGGGTACGCAGTATTTT. Amino acid sequence: CASSLVPGRDGGTQYF.

This clone has just one count. The chain couples TRBV6-1 to TRBJ1-2, with D perhaps matching TRBD1 (6 bases). Germline V lookup: CDR1 MNHNS, CDR2 SASEGT. The CDR3 has 14 amino acids. V gave up 7 bases and J gave up 2 bases, with 14 bases separating them. The CDR3 DNA sequence: TGTGCCAGCACAGGACAGATCGAAAACTATGGCTACACCTTC. It is translated as CASTGQIENYGYTF.

V and J are TRBV15 and TRBJ2-5; 7 bases fit TRBD1. This CDR3 spans 17 amino acids. After removal of 0 bases from V and 1 base from J, the junction contained 8 bases not matched to a gene. The V gene's germline CDR1 is LNHNV and CDR2 YYDKDF (reference sequence). The CDR3 protein is CATSRDLTGTTQETQYF. The DNA for the CDR3 is TGTGCCACCAGCAGAGATTTGACAGGGACAACCCAAGAGACCCAGTACTTC.

The CDR3 spells CASSTGTSGNWAGETQYF. The CDR3 DNA follows: TGCGCCAGCAGCACTGGGACTAGCGGGAACTGGGCGGGAGAGACCCAGTACTTC. The V gene is TRBV5-1, the J gene TRBJ2-5; the match to TRBD2 covers 13 bases. Germline V gene sequence: CDR1 SGHRS, CDR2 YFSETQ. V was pared by 4 bases and J by 4 bases, with 13 bases of the junction left unmatched. CDR3 length: 18 residues.

About this clone itself: The identical CDR3 is also encoded by other nucleotide sequences in the sample. The chain has TRBV5-1 and TRBJ2-7; 9 positions match TRBD2. V lost 0 bases and J lost 5; bases outside the gene matches: 3. The germline gives CDR1 SGHRS, CDR2 YFSETQ. The CDR3 is 14 residues long. The CDR3 here is CASSLGAGGDEQYF. The CDR3 DNA is TGCGCCAGCAGCTTGGGGGCGGGAGGGGACGAGCAGTACTTC.

This chain joins TRBV28 and TRBJ2-1; 14 bases match TRBD2. With 3 bases clipped from V and 5 bases from J, the junction kept 0 bases outside the gene matches. Germline V gives CDR1 MDHEN, CDR2 SYDVKM. CDR3 length: 15 amino acids. This chain's CDR3 is CASSLGLAGDNEQFF. The DNA for the CDR3 is TGTGCCAGCAGTTTGGGACTAGCGGGAGACAATGAGCAGTTCTTC.

The rearrangement joins TRBV27 to TRBJ2-5; 8 positions agree with TRBD2. Germline V CDR1 and CDR2: MNHEY, SMNVEV (reference sequence). Trimming took 5 bases from V and 1 from J; bases not matched to a gene: 12. The CDR3 length is 17 residues. CDR3 nucleotides: TGTGCCAGCAGTCCCGACTCGAGCGGGGGCGCCCAAGAGACCCAGTACTTC. Amino acid sequence: CASSPDSSGGAQETQYF.

This chain connects TRBV20-1 to TRBJ1-5; D remains unclear. This CDR3 contains 9 residues. The V gene lost 4 bases and the J gene lost 8 bases, with 3 bases spanning the gap. From germline, CDR1 is DFQATT and CDR2 SNEGSKA (reference sequence). The CDR3 loop is CSAIKPQHF. CDR3 DNA sequence: TGCAGTGCTATTAAGCCCCAGCATTTT.

The J gene is TRBJ2-7, the V gene TRBV28; 7 nucleotides line up with TRBD2. Germline CDR1 MDHEN, CDR2 SYDVKM. The V segment lost 2 bases and the J segment 3 bases; nucleotides outside the gene matches: 7. The CDR3 extends over 15 amino acids. The CDR3 here is CASSLDGGRSYEQYF. The CDR3 region has the DNA TGTGCCAGCAGTTTAGATGGCGGGAGAAGCTACGAGCAGTACTTC.

This clone was seen just once. The chain recombines TRBV27 with TRBJ2-5, with D hard to call. Trimming removed 6 bases at V and 7 bases at J, with 9 bases between. Germline CDR1 reads MNHEY; CDR2 reads SMNVEV (reference sequence). The CDR3 contains 11 residues. The CDR3: CASSDYGTQYF. CDR3 DNA: TGTGCCAGCAGCGATTACGGGACCCAGTACTTC.

A single count supports this clone. The J gene is TRBJ2-6, the V gene TRBV19; TRBD1 aligns across 8 bases. Germline V gene sequence: CDR1 LNHDA, CDR2 SQIVND (reference sequence). V was clipped by 4 bases and J by 3 bases; unmatched bases: 8. The CDR3 consists of 17 residues. The CDR3 sequence is CASSRQGLHLGANVLTF. The CDR3 DNA is TGTGCCAGTAGTAGACAGGGGCTCCACCTTGGGGCCAACGTCCTGACTTTC.

This chain uses TRBV27 with TRBJ1-2; 8 bases match TRBD1. Germline trimming cut 6 bases from V and 8 bases from J; bases unmatched to any gene: 17. There are 16 residues in the CDR3. The germline CDR1 and CDR2 sequences are MNHEY and SMNVEV (reference sequence). CDR3 loop: CASSLKPDRVGSGYTF. The CDR3 region has the DNA TGTGCCAGCAGCCTTAAACCGGACAGGGTGGGTTCAGGCTACACCTTC.